This TCR beta chain comes out of a study of CD8 T cells in Susac syndrome. The V end lost 9 bases, the J end lost 3 bases, and 11 bases lay between the germline ends. Germline assignment: CDR1 MNHEY and CDR2 SMNVEV (reference sequence). The CDR3 runs to 12 residues. The study sequenced TCR beta in blood CD8+ and CD4+ T cells. Points on this clonotype: Its specificity is unknown.

RNA amounts of roughly 0.5 to 1 ug underwent reverse transcription with random hexamers. immunoSEQ multiplex PCR amplified TCR beta CDR3 across 54 Vbeta, 13 Jbeta. MiXCR was run by TCRdb on the immunoSEQ multiplex PCR reads, yielding one entry per CDR3 protein. The sample holds 400,000 to 550,000 distinct CDR3 sequences, more than 70% seen once. Study-wide points: The TCR sequencing and HLA analysis in the study involved a relatively small number of individuals, as the study acknowledged.

Sequencing used CD8+ T cells from PBMCs. This clonotype was sampled from a human donor with multiple sclerosis. V is TRBV27 and J is TRBJ1-2; a weak D match, TRBD1 (5 bases). CDR3 sequence reads: CARRTTDYGYTF. In DNA form, the CDR3 reads TGTGCCAGAAGGACAACGGACTATGGCTACACCTTC.